These 5 T cell receptor beta chains came from one sample sequenced in a study of read filtering for tumor transcriptome and immune sequencing. From about 400 ng of RNA, a library with molecular barcoded alpha/delta and beta/gamma adaptors was made. TCRdb reprocessed the reads via MiXCR and lists one record per CDR3 protein. The data show 120,000 or so distinct CDR3 sequences, around 13% seen once. The sample comprised a population of CD138-negative cells sorted from bone marrow. Every receptor here comes from a donor aged 40 or over with multiple myeloma.

This clonotype was found a few times. This sequence joins TRBV6-1 and TRBJ2-5, with 10 bases identical to TRBD1. V was pared by 1 base and J by 3 bases, with 8 bases of the junction left unmatched. The CDR3 has 17 residues. CDR1 is MNHNS and CDR2 is SASEGT in the germline V gene. CDR3 residues: CASSEERTDRGEETQYF. The CDR3, as DNA: TGTGCCAGCAGTGAAGAGAGAACGGACAGGGGGGAAGAGACCCAGTACTTC.

This clonotype was picked up many times. This chain uses TRBV10-3 with TRBJ2-5, with no clear D. Germline V gene data show CDR1 as ENHRY and CDR2 as SYGVKD. This CDR3 comprises 13 residues. V dropped 4 bases and J dropped 5 bases, with 11 bases sitting between them. The CDR3 sequence is CAISASTRETQYF. The CDR3 coding sequence is TGTGCCATCAGTGCCTCGACGAGGGAGACCCAGTACTTC.

This clonotype was seen many times. The chain couples TRBV18 to TRBJ2-3; TRBD2 aligns across 7 bases. Trimming cost V 6 bases and J 1 base; bases outside gene matches: 4. In germline, CDR1 is KGHSH, CDR2 LQKENI. The CDR3 runs 14 residues. The CDR3 region is CASSGGTGTDTQYF. The CDR3, as DNA: TGTGCCAGCTCGGGGGGGACGGGCACAGATACGCAGTATTTT.

The chain links TRBV4-2 to TRBJ2-2; D not resolved. The CDR3 is made up of 13 amino acids. Germline V gene lookup returns CDR1 LGHNA and CDR2 YNFKEQ. The germline V and J ends were trimmed by 4 bases and 5 bases, with 8 bases remaining between them. CDR3 nucleotide sequence: TGTGCCAGCAGCCCCCTCCGTACCGGGGAGCTGTTTTTT. Protein sequence: CASSPLRTGELFF.

The chain joins TRBV7-3 to TRBJ2-2; 8 bases map to TRBD2. Trimming at V came to 5 bases and at J to 0 bases, leaving 8 bases not matched to a gene. The length of the CDR3 is 17 residues. Germline CDR1 is SGHTA and CDR2 is FQGTGA. The CDR3 DNA reads TGTGCCAGCAGCCCCATGGTCGGGAGGGCGAACACCGGGGAGCTGTTTTTT. Translating it yields CASSPMVGRANTGELFF. The full variable domain, rest sourced from reference TRBV7-3 and TRBJ2-2, is GAGVSQTPSNKVTEKGKYVELRCDPISGHTALYWYRQSLGQGPEFLIYFQGTGAADDSGLPNDRFFAVRPEGSVSTLKIQRTERGDSAVYLCASSPMVGRANTGELFFGEGSRLTVL.